Reported below is one T cell receptor (beta chain). The source of the sample is a study of blood T cell repertoires in COVID-19. Study in general: Sites in the United States, Italy and Spain provided acute and convalescent COVID-19 samples.

The germline V gene has CDR1 SGHVS and CDR2 FQNEAQ. The CDR3 spans 14 residues. Trimming shortened V by 8 bases and J by 2 bases, and 13 bases separated the two germline ends. Here immunoSEQ multiplex PCR was the method, and the copy in TCRdb shows in-frame clones only, minus some. Of 200,000 or so clones in the sample, more than 65% were seen once. This sequence joins TRBV7-8 and TRBJ2-1, with a tentative D call TRBD2 (7 bases). The sequence came from a woman aged 60 to 75 with acute or convalescent COVID-19. Sequencing input: peripheral blood. The DNA of the CDR3 is TGTGCCAGCGGAAAGGGGGGGCCCTACAATGAGCAGTTCTTC. As protein: CASGKGGPYNEQFF.